Below are 4 T cell receptor beta chains sequenced from a single sample in a study of blood T cell repertoires in COVID-19. Sequencing used immunoSEQ multiplex PCR; TCRdb keeps in-frame clones, though not all of them. The sample lists some 60,000 clones, approximately 92% occurring once. The sequenced material came from peripheral blood. These receptors were obtained from a human donor in a cohort sampled during active COVID-19.

This chain links TRBV4-2 with TRBJ2-7; TRBD2 matches 11 bases. Germline CDR1 and CDR2: LGHNA and YNFKEQ. CDR3 length equals 15 residues. V shed 2 bases, J shed 0 bases, and the junction held 0 bases outside the gene matches. This CDR3 is CASSQLAGGSYEQYF. CDR3 nucleotides: TGTGCCAGCAGCCAACTAGCGGGGGGCTCCTACGAGCAGTACTTC.

The chain combines TRBV7-9 with TRBJ1-4; perhaps TRBD1 as D (5 bases). The V end lost 3 bases, the J end lost 8 bases, and 10 bases lay between the germline ends. Germline CDR1 is SEHNR and CDR2 is FQNEAQ (reference sequence). The length of the CDR3 is 13 residues. The CDR3 protein is CASSLGGVEKLFF. CDR3 nucleotides: TGTGCCAGCAGCTTGGGAGGGGTAGAAAAACTGTTTTTT.

V gene TRBV29-1 combines with J gene TRBJ1-2; TRBD1 aligns across 9 bases. After removal of 6 bases from V and 2 bases from J, the junction contained 1 base not matched to a gene. Germline values: CDR1 SQVTM, CDR2 ANQGSEA. CDR3 length: 12 amino acids. This chain's CDR3 is CSVGQGNYGYTF. CDR3 bases: TGCAGCGTCGGACAGGGGAACTATGGCTACACCTTC.

This chain connects TRBV4-2 to TRBJ2-7, with 7 bases identical to TRBD2. The CDR3 has 16 residues. V was clipped by 0 bases and J by 0 bases; unmatched bases: 5. The germline V gene encodes CDR1 LGHNA and CDR2 YNFKEQ. The CDR3 reads CASSQDPSGSSYEQYF. The CDR3 nucleotides are TGTGCCAGCAGCCAAGACCCTAGCGGAAGCTCCTACGAGCAGTACTTC.